The entry below gives a single TCR beta chain sequence along with its context. This clonotype is medium-sized (0.01 to 0.1%) in its sample. The antigen this receptor binds is unknown. Base qualities are missing; no much larger clone stands one base away. V was cut back by 4 bases and J by 6 bases, leaving a gap of 16 bases between them. The CDR3 has 14 amino acids, counting the end cysteine and phenylalanine. Only the CDR3 part of the read is kept: 42 bases, read in frame from the first base. The germline V gene yields MGHRA for CDR1 and YSYEKL for CDR2. To prepare the library, 5' RACE was applied. Instrument used: NextSeq 500. In the TCR library protocol, a unique molecular identifier was attached to each TCR cDNA molecule so that PCR and sequencing errors could be corrected. Per the original workflow: TCR identification, UMI-based error correction and CDR3 extraction were all carried out with Decombinator tools. Expanded TCRs were defined as those above a frequency of 2 per 1,000, corresponding to the top 1% of the tumor frequency distribution. Expanded tumor TCRs were classed as regional if statistically deemed absent (corrected P<0.05) from at least one tumor region, otherwise ubiquitous. Rényi diversity was computed with the R vegan package after subsampling each repertoire 100 times to 5,000 TCRs. CDR3 similarity networks were built from amino acid triplet string-kernel similarity, with CDR3s being connected when pairwise similarity was above 0.82. Through fastp at Q25 and MiXCR, TCRdb rebuilt clones from the public reads, retaining in-frame beta chains. CDR3 protein duplicates are merged, each entry listing the most common genes and DNA. V and J calls and clone size were set by TCRdb, not the authors. Counted in this sample were roughly 19,000 distinct CDR3 sequences; around 5% of them appeared once. The ten most abundant clones make up under 13% of the sample.

This entry comes from a study of spatial heterogeneity in lung cancer (dated by TCRdb to the late 2010s). General notes on the study: More beta-chain than alpha-chain transcripts were consistently detected, likely reflecting higher beta-chain transcript abundance. The study linked features of the TCR repertoire to counts of nonsynonymous mutations, which were determined by whole-exome sequencing of tumor tissue. In tumor regions, TCR transcript counts showed a strong correlation with a T cell transcriptional module score from matched bulk RNA-seq. In non-small cell lung cancer, the study quantitatively compared TCR alpha and beta repertoires across several tumor regions, matched nontumor lung, and blood. Both alpha and beta chains were TCR-sequenced in samples taken at surgery, namely 220 tumor regions, 62 to 70 matched nontumor lung samples and 55 to 60 PBMC samples. In the raw uncorrected reads, each unique combination of TCR and UMI appeared on average more than ten times. The study at large found these results: TCR-seq coverage of tumor T cells was estimated to be only approximately 7.3% for alpha chains and about 13% for beta chains. Confirming at a functional level the hypothesis that regional TCRs recognize regional mutations was considered to require additional single-cell paired TCR alpha and beta sequencing. Counts of ubiquitous and regional expanded TCRs were found to correlate with counts of ubiquitous and regional nonsynonymous mutations, respectively. The tumor nonsynonymous mutation count correlated with the number of expanded alpha and beta TCRs within the tumor.

The time point label here, explained by the study, means: sample taken at primary tumor resection. The donors were around 69 patients from the lung TRACERx cohort who had early-stage, untreated non-small cell lung cancer. For TCR sequencing, whole RNA was extracted from tumor and nontumor lung tissue, or from cryopreserved PBMC samples, and no cell sorting was done. Only patients with enough RNA available from two or more tumor regions were chosen for TCR sequencing. Before selection, tumor and adjacent nontumor lung specimens were reviewed by a lung pathologist. The rearranged chain carries TRBV4-1 and TRBJ2-7; no confident D gene assignment can be made. The sequences come from lung tumor tissue, collected at surgery. This receptor was obtained from a female donor with early-stage non-small cell lung cancer. The CDR3 reads as follows: CASSPTPAEFEQYF. The DNA sequence is TGCGCCAGCAGCCCCACCCCGGCGGAGTTCGAGCAGTACTTC.